The 10 T cell receptor beta chains presented below share a single source sample, sequenced in a study of Ad26.COV2.S vaccination and SARS-CoV-2 variants (dated by TCRdb to the early 2020s). To prepare the library, the immunoSEQ multiplex PCR assay was applied. TCRdb obtained this table from immuneACCESS and retained in-frame rearrangements with V and J assigned. These tables miss some clones; where compared with another copy, unresolved V genes account for less than half of the shortfall, and the remainder is unexplained. The sample table lists about 380,000 clones, about four fifths of them with a count of one. The ten largest clones capture 7.4% of the sample. In the paper's terms, the treatment or condition label means: around 19 received Ad26.COV2.S at low or high dose, single or two shots; about five received placebo; per-sample allocation not given. For vaccine and placebo recipients, repertoires were sequenced using samples collected on day 63 after the first injection.

This specimen consisted of peripheral blood, obtained in a trial of Ad26.COV2.S vaccine versus placebo. The receptors originated from a person aged 18-60 years who received the Ad26.COV2.S COVID-19 vaccine or a placebo.

V gene TRBV29-1 combines with J gene TRBJ2-1; 11 bases align to TRBD2. This CDR3 has 14 residues. With 7 bases clipped from V and 7 bases from J, the junction kept 9 bases outside the gene matches. From germline, CDR1 is SQVTM and CDR2 ANQGSEA. CDR3 nucleotide sequence: TGCAGCGCCCTTAGCGGGGGGGCCGGAAATGAGCAGTTCTTC. It translates to CSALSGGAGNEQFF.

A note on this clone: Other DNA sequences in the same sample also yield this CDR3. J is TRBJ2-5 and V is TRBV5-6; D not certain. Germline V gene sequence: CDR1 SGHDT, CDR2 YYEEEE. The CDR3 totals 11 residues. V dropped 4 bases and J dropped 4 bases, with 5 bases sitting between them. The CDR3 protein is CASSLLETQYF. For the CDR3, the DNA is TGTGCCAGCAGCCTTCTAGAGACCCAGTACTTC.

V is TRBV18 and J is TRBJ1-1; D is possibly TRBD1 (5 bases). Per the germline V gene, CDR1 is KGHSH and CDR2 is LQKENI. V was cut by 1 base and J by 12 bases, with 12 bases left in between. This CDR3 region has 12 residues. This chain's CDR3 is CASSPRDERPFF. As DNA, the CDR3 is TGTGCCAGCTCACCACGGGACGAAAGGCCTTTCTTT.

The V call is TRBV7-6, the J call TRBJ2-7; D gene unclear. V was pared by 0 bases and J by 2 bases, with 8 bases between. The CDR3 runs 14 residues. The germline V gene has CDR1 SGHVS and CDR2 FNYEAQ. CDR3 sequence (DNA): TGTGCCAGCAGCTTAGCTGCGGCCGCCTACGAGCAGTACTTC. Its translation: CASSLAAAAYEQYF.

This clone has a single count. In nucleotides, the CDR3 is TGTGCCAGCAGTTACCGTTATGGACAGGGAAATGGCTACACCTTC. Translation gives CASSYRYGQGNGYTF. This chain links TRBV6-2 or TRBV6-3 with TRBJ1-2; 8 bases are shared with TRBD1. Germline trimming cut 2 bases from V and 6 bases from J; bases unmatched to any gene: 8. Germline V lookup: CDR1 MNHEY, CDR2 SVGEGT. CDR3 size: 15 residues.

This clone occurred once. The rearrangement uses TRBV28 and TRBJ1-4; TRBD1 matches at 7 bases. The V segment lost 6 bases and the J segment 7 bases; nucleotides outside the gene matches: 14. CDR1 and CDR2 (germline): MDHEN, SYDVKM. The CDR3 covers 16 residues. CDR3 sequence (DNA): TGTGCCAGCAGACCCAAATACAGGGGAGGGCGTGAAAAACTGTTTTTT. It translates to CASRPKYRGGREKLFF.

The V and J genes are TRBV5-4 and TRBJ1-1, with a weak D call TRBD1 (6 bases). This CDR3 contains 16 residues. Trimming took 4 bases from V and 1 from J, leaving 17 bases between them. Germline CDR1 and CDR2: SGHNT and YYREEE (reference sequence). The CDR3 spells CASSPRGAIGNTEAFF. The CDR3 DNA sequence: TGTGCCAGCAGCCCGAGGGGGGCGATAGGGAACACTGAAGCTTTCTTT.

The J gene is TRBJ2-3, the V gene TRBV30, with a weak D call TRBD2 (5 bases). Per the germline V gene, CDR1 is GTSNPN and CDR2 is SVGIG (reference sequence). The germline V and J ends were trimmed by 8 bases and 4 bases, with 22 bases remaining between them. CDR3 length: 15 residues. CDR3 loop: CAGGMGATSSDTQYF. The DNA of the CDR3 is TGTGCCGGAGGAATGGGCGCAACTTCTTCAGATACGCAGTATTTT.

J is TRBJ2-2 and V is TRBV2, with 10 bases fitting TRBD1. The CDR3 consists of 19 residues. Germline trimming cut 3 bases from V and 3 bases from J; bases unmatched to any gene: 13. CDR1 and CDR2 (germline): SNHLY, FYNNEI. CDR3 in amino acids: CASSEVGTGDGLDTGELFF. The CDR3 coding sequence is TGTGCCAGCAGTGAGGTCGGGACAGGGGACGGTCTAGACACCGGGGAGCTGTTTTTT.

This clone was recorded only once. This rearrangement joins TRBV5-1 to TRBJ2-1, with 7 positions matching TRBD1. CDR3 length: 14 amino acids. J lost 5 bases, V lost 0 bases, and 2 bases had no gene match. Germline loops: CDR1 SGHRS, CDR2 YFSETQ. The CDR3, as DNA: TGCGCCAGCAGCTTGGGTGACAGGGACAATGAGCAGTTCTTC. This gives the protein CASSLGDRDNEQFF.